The 9 T cell receptor beta chains below all came from one sample that was sequenced in a study of cytomegalovirus exposure and HLA in healthy donors. It was with 60 Vbeta and 13 Jbeta primers that the PCR ran. Profiling relied on immunoSEQ multiplex PCR, and the TCRdb table lists in-frame clones only, not all of them. The sample shows nearly 110,000 clones, approximately 76% of them seen only once. Sequenced sample: PBMCs. The receptors stem from a young man in good health and CMV-seronegative.

The table lists this clone with a few counts. The chain recombines TRBV6-6 with TRBJ2-1; 8 nucleotides match TRBD2. The V segment lost 2 bases and the J segment 8 bases; nucleotides outside the gene matches: 2. The germline V gene encodes CDR1 MNHNY and CDR2 SVGAGI (reference sequence). CDR3 size: 13 residues. The CDR3 nucleotides read TGTGCCAGCAGTTACCGGGGGGGCCATGAGCAGTTCTTC. Protein: CASSYRGGHEQFF.

The V call is TRBV20-1, the J call TRBJ1-5; possibly TRBD1 for D (5 bases). The germline V gene has CDR1 DFQATT and CDR2 SNEGSKA (reference sequence). Trimming left V 6 bases short and J 11 bases short, with 14 bases between. This CDR3 comprises 11 residues. CDR3 coding DNA: TGCAGTGCCCCGAACGGGGGTACCCAGCATTTT. Its protein product is CSAPNGGTQHF.

Only a few counts were recorded for this clone. The chain joins TRBV4-2 to TRBJ2-6; D remains unclear. This CDR3 contains 14 residues. V was shortened by 5 bases and J by 0 bases, with 5 bases between the two germline ends. The germline V gene encodes CDR1 LGHNA and CDR2 YNFKEQ. The CDR3 DNA reads TGTGCCAGCAGCGACAACTCTGGGGCCAACGTCCTGACTTTC. Amino acids: CASSDNSGANVLTF.

The chain combines TRBV5-1 with TRBJ2-1; TRBD1 aligns across 7 bases. From germline, CDR1 is SGHRS and CDR2 YFSETQ. V gave up 6 bases and J gave up 8 bases; unmatched junction bases: 8. The CDR3 extends over 13 amino acids. This CDR3 reads CASNLYRGDEQFF. For the CDR3, the DNA is TGCGCCAGCAATCTATACAGGGGCGATGAGCAGTTCTTC. Using reference TRBV5-1 and TRBJ2-1 for the parts outside the CDR3, the full variable domain is KAGVTQTPRYLIKTRGQQVTLSCSPISGHRSVSWYQQTPGQGLQFLFEYFSETQRNKGNFPGRFSGRQFSNSRSEMNVSTLELGDSALYLCASNLYRGDEQFFGPGTRLTVL.

This chain joins TRBV5-4 and TRBJ1-1; TRBD1 aligns across 8 bases. The CDR3 sequence is 13 residues long. Germline V gene lookup returns CDR1 SGHNT and CDR2 YYREEE (reference sequence). Trimming cost V 4 bases and J 7 bases; bases outside gene matches: 6. The CDR3 reads CASSPRTGNEAFF. CDR3 DNA: TGTGCCAGCAGCCCCCGGACAGGGAATGAAGCTTTCTTT.

The chain links TRBV2 to TRBJ1-5; D ambiguous. The germline gives CDR1 SNHLY, CDR2 FYNNEI. V lost 5 bases, J lost 9 bases, and 20 bases lay in between. This CDR3 contains 15 residues. Here the CDR3 reads CASSRQPTEPPPQHF. As DNA, the CDR3 is TGTGCCAGCAGTCGTCAACCCACGGAGCCTCCGCCCCAGCATTTT.

This clone was detected only a few times. The CDR3 bases are TGTGCCAGCGGAGACAGGGATGCCGGGGAGCTGTTTTTT. Translated, it gives CASGDRDAGELFF. This chain joins TRBV6-1 and TRBJ2-2; TRBD1 agrees at 7 bases. The junction had 6 bases not matched to a gene; V was cut back by 8 bases and J by 6 bases. The CDR3 is 13 residues long. CDR1 is MNHNS and CDR2 is SASEGT in the germline V gene.

The chain recombines TRBV10-1 with TRBJ2-3; 8 nucleotides align to TRBD2. CDR3 size: 14 residues. The V and J ends lost 5 bases and 9 bases, in that order; junction bases with no gene match: 10. From germline, CDR1 is WNHNN and CDR2 SYGVQD (reference sequence). CDR3: CASSYGGGRETQYF. CDR3 sequence (DNA): TGCGCCAGCAGTTATGGCGGGGGGCGGGAAACGCAGTATTTT.

This chain uses TRBV28 with TRBJ2-4; 8 bases fit TRBD2. The ends lost 4 bases at V and 3 bases at J; junction bases unmatched: 8. The CDR3 loop spans 16 amino acids. The germline V gene has CDR1 MDHEN and CDR2 SYDVKM. The CDR3 reads CASSSPGGVNKNIQYF. CDR3 in DNA: TGTGCCAGCAGTTCCCCGGGGGGGGTGAACAAAAACATTCAGTACTTC. Full variable domain (rest looked up from reference TRBV28 and TRBJ2-4): DVKVTQSSRYLVKRTGEKVFLECVQDMDHENMFWYRQDPGLGLRLIYFSYDVKMKEKGDIPEGYSVSREKKERFSLILESASTNQTSMYLCASSSPGGVNKNIQYFGAGTRLSVL.